This T cell receptor beta chain was sequenced during a study of blood T cells in healthy people across ages. Study observations and caveats: CMV status of donors was not determined, possibly confounding expanded clonotype changes.

Then a second PCR, running about 7 to 11 cycles, was carried out with a sample-barcoded 5' primer and a J-beta primer mix. TCRdb ran MiXCR on the 5' RACE reads and lists one entry per CDR3 protein. This sample has approximately 800,000 distinct CDR3 sequences; 55% to 70% occur once, and the top ten carry over 20%. Germline lookup yields CDR1 SQVTM and CDR2 ANQGSEA. V was shortened by 8 bases and J by 5 bases, with 11 bases between the two germline ends. The CDR3 consists of 11 residues. Total RNA, at least 6 micrograms per sample, was extracted from PBMCs. A remark on this clonotype: Its cognate antigen is unknown.

The V call is TRBV29-1, the J call TRBJ2-3, with D hard to call. Sequences were obtained from blood. This receptor was identified in a man between 25 and 39 years old in good health. The CDR3 loop reads CSLFLGDTQYF. CDR3 sequence (DNA): TGCAGCTTATTCCTGGGAGATACGCAGTATTTT.